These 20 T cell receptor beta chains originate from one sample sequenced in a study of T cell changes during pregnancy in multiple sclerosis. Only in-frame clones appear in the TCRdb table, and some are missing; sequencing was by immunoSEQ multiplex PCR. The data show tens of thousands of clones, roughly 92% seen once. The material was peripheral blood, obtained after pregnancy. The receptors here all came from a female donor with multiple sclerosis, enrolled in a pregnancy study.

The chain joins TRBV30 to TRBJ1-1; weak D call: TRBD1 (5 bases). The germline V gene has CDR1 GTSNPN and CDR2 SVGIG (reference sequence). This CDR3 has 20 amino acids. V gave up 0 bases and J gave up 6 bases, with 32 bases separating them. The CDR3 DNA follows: TGTGCCTGGAGTGTTGGAATGTTCCAGGGCCCAGGGCTACAGAAAGCTGAAGCTTTCTTT. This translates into CAWSVGMFQGPGLQKAEAFF.

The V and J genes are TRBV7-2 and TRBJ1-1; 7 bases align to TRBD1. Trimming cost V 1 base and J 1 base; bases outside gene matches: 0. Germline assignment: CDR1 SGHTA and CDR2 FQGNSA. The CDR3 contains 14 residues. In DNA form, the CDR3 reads TGTGCCAGCAGCTTAGGGACAGGGAACACTGAAGCTTTCTTT. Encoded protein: CASSLGTGNTEAFF.

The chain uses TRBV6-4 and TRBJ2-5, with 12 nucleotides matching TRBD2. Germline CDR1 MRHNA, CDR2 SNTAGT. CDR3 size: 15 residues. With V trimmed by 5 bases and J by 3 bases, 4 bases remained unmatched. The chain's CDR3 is CASSPSSGGEETQYF. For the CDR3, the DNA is TGTGCCAGCAGTCCATCTAGCGGGGGGGAAGAGACCCAGTACTTC.

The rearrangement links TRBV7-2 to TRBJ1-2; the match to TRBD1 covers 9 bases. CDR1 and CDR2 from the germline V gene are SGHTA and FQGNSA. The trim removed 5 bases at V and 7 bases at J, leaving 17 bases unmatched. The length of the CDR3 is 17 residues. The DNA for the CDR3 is TGTGCCAGCAGCGAAACGTCTAGGGGACAGGGAATAAGTGGCTACACCTTC. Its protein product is CASSETSRGQGISGYTF.

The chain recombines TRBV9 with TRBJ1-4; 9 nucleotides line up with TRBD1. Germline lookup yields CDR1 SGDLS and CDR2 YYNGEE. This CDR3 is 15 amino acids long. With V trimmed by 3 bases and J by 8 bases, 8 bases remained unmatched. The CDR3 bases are TGTGCCAGCAGCGCCCGACAGGGGGTCGCGGAAAAACTGTTTTTT. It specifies CASSARQGVAEKLFF.

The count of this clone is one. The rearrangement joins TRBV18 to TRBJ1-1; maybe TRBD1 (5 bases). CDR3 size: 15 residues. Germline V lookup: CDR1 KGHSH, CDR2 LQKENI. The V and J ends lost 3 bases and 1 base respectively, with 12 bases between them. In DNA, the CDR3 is TGTGCCAGCTCACCCCGGGGGGTAACGAACACTGAAGCTTTCTTT. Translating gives CASSPRGVTNTEAFF.

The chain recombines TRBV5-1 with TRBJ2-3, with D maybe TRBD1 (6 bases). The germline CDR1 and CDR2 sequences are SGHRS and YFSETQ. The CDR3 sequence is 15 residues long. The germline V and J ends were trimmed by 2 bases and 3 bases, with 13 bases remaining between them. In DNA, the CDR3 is TGCGCCAGCAGCTTTGGGACACCGTTAACAGATACGCAGTATTTT. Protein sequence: CASSFGTPLTDTQYF.

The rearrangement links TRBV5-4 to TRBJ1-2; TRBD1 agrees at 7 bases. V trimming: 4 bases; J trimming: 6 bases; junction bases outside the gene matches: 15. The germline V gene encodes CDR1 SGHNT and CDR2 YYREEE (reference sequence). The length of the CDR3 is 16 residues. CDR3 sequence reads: CASSLRQGPAGDGYTF. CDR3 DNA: TGTGCCAGCAGCCTCCGACAGGGACCCGCCGGGGATGGCTACACCTTC.

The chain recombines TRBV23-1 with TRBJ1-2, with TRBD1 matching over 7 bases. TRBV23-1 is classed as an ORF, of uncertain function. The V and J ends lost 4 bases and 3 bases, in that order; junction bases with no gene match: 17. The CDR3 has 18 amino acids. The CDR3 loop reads CASSPPRGTAGGYYGYTF. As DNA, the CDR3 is TGCGCCAGCAGTCCCCCCCGGGGGACAGCGGGGGGGTACTATGGCTACACCTTC.

CDR3 amino acids: CASIPGQGFYGYTF. The CDR3 DNA follows: TGTGCCAGCATCCCGGGACAGGGGTTCTATGGCTACACCTTC. V is TRBV5-8 and J is TRBJ1-2; 10 positions match TRBD1. The CDR3 totals 14 residues. The J segment lost 4 bases and the V segment lost 6 bases, leaving 6 bases of the junction unmatched. The germline CDR1 and CDR2 sequences are SGHTS and YDEGEE.

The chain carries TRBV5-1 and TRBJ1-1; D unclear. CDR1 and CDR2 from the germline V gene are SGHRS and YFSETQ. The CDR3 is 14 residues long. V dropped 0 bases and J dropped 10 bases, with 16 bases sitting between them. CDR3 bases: TGCGCCAGCAGCTTGGCCGGGTTTGGTTCCGCAGCTTTCTTT. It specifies CASSLAGFGSAAFF.

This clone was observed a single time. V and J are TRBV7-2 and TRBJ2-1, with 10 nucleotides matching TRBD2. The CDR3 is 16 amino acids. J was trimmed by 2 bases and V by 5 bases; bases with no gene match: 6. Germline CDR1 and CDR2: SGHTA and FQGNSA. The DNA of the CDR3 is TGTGCCAGCAGCCTATCTGGACTAGCGGCCTACAATGAGCAGTTCTTC. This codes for CASSLSGLAAYNEQFF.

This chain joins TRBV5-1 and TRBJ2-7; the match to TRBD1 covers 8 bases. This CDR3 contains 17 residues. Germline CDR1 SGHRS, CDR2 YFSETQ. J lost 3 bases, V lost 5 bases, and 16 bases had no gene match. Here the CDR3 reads CASRNQASRQGFYEQYF. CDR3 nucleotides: TGCGCCAGCAGAAACCAGGCGTCTAGACAGGGGTTCTACGAGCAGTACTTC.

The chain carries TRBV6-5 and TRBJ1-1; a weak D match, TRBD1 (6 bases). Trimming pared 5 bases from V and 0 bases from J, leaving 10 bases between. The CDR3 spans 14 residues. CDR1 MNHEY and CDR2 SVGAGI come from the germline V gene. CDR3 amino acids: CASSTRGLNTEAFF. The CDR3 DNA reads TGTGCCAGCAGTACCAGGGGATTGAACACTGAAGCTTTCTTT.

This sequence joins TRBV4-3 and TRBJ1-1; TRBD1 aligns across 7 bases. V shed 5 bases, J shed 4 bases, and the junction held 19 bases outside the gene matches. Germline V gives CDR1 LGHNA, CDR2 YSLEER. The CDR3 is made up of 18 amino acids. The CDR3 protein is CASSGTDYLKTWGTEAFF. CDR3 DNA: TGCGCCAGCAGCGGGACAGACTATCTTAAGACCTGGGGCACTGAAGCTTTCTTT.

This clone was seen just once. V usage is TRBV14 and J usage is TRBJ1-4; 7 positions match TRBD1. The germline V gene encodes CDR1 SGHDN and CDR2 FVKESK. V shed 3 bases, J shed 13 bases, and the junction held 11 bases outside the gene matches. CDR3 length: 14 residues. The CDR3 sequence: CASSQGDSFLRLFF. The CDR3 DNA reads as TGTGCCAGCAGCCAGGGGGACAGCTTCCTTCGACTGTTTTTT.

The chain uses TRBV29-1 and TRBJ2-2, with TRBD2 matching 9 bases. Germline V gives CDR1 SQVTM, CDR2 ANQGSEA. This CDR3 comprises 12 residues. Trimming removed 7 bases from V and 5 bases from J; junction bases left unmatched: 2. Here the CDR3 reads CSGTSATGELFF. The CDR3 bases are TGCAGCGGGACTAGCGCAACCGGGGAGCTGTTTTTT.

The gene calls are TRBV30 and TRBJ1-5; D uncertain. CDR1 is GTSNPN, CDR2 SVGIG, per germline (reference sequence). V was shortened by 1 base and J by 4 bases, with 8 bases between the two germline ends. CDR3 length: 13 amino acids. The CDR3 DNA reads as TGTGCCTGGAGTGAGGCGGGGAATCAGCCCCAGCATTTT. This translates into CAWSEAGNQPQHF.

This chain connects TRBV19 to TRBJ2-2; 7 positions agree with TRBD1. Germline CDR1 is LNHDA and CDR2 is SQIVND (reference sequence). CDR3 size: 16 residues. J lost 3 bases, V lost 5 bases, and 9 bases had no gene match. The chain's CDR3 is CASSPRTGTYTGELFF. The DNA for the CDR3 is TGTGCCAGTAGTCCAAGGACAGGTACCTACACCGGGGAGCTGTTTTTT.

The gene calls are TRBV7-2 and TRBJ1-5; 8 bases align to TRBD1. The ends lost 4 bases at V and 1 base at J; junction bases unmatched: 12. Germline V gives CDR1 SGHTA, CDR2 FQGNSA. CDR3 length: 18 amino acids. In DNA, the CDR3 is TGTGCCAGCAGCTCGGGGACAGGTATGATCAGCAGCAATCAGCCCCAGCATTTT. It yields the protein CASSSGTGMISSNQPQHF.